The clone carrying this T cell receptor (beta chain) has a count of ten or more. Its specificity is unknown. TCR beta CDR3 amplification used RNA transcripts. The first-round RT-PCR employed HTBI primers together with the Qiagen OneStep RT-PCR kit. A multiplex PCR was then performed as the second round. TCRdb analysed the multiplex PCR reads with MiXCR anew, one entry per CDR3 protein. The sample contains about 160,000 distinct CDR3 sequences, around two fifths of which appear only once. This entry comes from a study of Graves' ophthalmopathy and Graves' hyperthyroidism. Notes on the study in general: Progression of ophthalmopathy was predicted by the model with more than 70% sensitivity and about 72% specificity.

In donors with ophthalmopathy, activity was moderate-to-severe, with CAS ≥3, NOSPECS ≥4 and duration under 3 months. PBMCs came from less than 12 ml of fresh peripheral blood. The germline CDR1 and CDR2 sequences are SQVTM and ANQGSEA. J lost 7 bases, V lost 6 bases, and 5 bases had no gene match. The CDR3 runs 11 residues. Sequenced material: peripheral blood. The chain has TRBV29-1 and TRBJ2-5; 7 bases match TRBD2. This TCR derives from a man aged 25 to 40 with Graves' ophthalmopathy. The CDR3 here is CSVSGTGTQYF. The CDR3 DNA is TGCAGCGTGAGCGGGACTGGGACCCAGTACTTC.